This T cell receptor beta chain was captured in a study of blood T cell repertoires in COVID-19. Study details: Sources were T cells, B-cell-depleted T cells, or PBMCs; the material itself was cDNA or gDNA.

Between the trimmed V and J ends, which lost 8 bases and 0 bases, there was a span of 7 bases. The germline gives CDR1 MNHEY, CDR2 SMNVEV (reference sequence). This CDR3 spans 12 amino acids. Only in-frame clones appear in the TCRdb table, and some are missing; sequencing was by immunoSEQ multiplex PCR. This table has 56,000 or so clones, just over 85% appearing once. The TCR was taken from a human donor in a cohort sampled during active COVID-19. The rearrangement joins TRBV27 to TRBJ1-1; D is undetermined. Sequencing input: peripheral blood. CDR3 residues: CASGHLNTEAFF. The CDR3 DNA reads TGTGCCAGCGGCCATCTGAACACTGAAGCTTTCTTT.